This is a list of T cell receptor beta chains from one sample in a study of blood T cells in healthy people across ages. TCRdb itself ran the 5' RACE reads through MiXCR, one entry per CDR3 protein. The data hold roughly 550,000 distinct CDR3 sequences, with approximately 25% observed a single time. These sequences were also reported in another study, on T cells of mothers and their children.

The sample taken for sequencing was blood. Every receptor here comes from a boy aged 5 to 17 in good health. Both conserved end residues are part of each CDR3. The D gene is left open where the match is weak. Size tells how often a clone was seen (once, few, many) or the class of an expanded clone, and some rows leave it out.

cdr3_aa cdr3_nt cdr3_length d_call clone_size j_call v_call
CASSYTGSTDTQYF TGTGCCAGCAGTTATACAGGGAGCACAGATACGCAGTATTTT 14 . few TRBJ2-3 TRBV27
CSVSRWAKNEKLFF TGCAGCGTTAGCCGGTGGGCCAAAAATGAAAAACTGTTTTTT 14 . many TRBJ1-4 TRBV29-1
CASSSARRERHYGYTF TGTGCCAGCAGCTCCGCCCGCAGGGAGCGCCACTATGGCTACACCTTC 16 . . TRBJ1-2 TRBV11-2
CASSSRDRGRVEQFF TGTGCCAGCAGCTCCCGGGACAGGGGGCGGGTTGAGCAGTTCTTC 15 TRBD1 . TRBJ2-1 TRBV7-2
CSLGASGGYEQFF TGCAGCCTGGGGGCTAGCGGGGGATATGAGCAGTTCTTC 13 TRBD2 few TRBJ2-1 TRBV29-1
CSARARPNTEAFF TGCAGTGCTAGAGCCAGGCCGAACACTGAAGCTTTCTTT 13 . . TRBJ1-1 TRBV20-1
CAGSEATRGGALFF TGTGCCGGCAGTGAAGCGACCCGGGGGGGGGCACTGTTTTTT 14 . . TRBJ1-4 TRBV6-1
CSVETGRGYEQYF TGCAGCGTTGAAACGGGGCGAGGCTACGAGCAGTACTTC 13 . few TRBJ2-7 TRBV29-1
CASSLHGRASSYNEQFF TGTGCCAGCAGCTTGCACGGGAGGGCTAGCTCCTACAATGAGCAGTTCTTC 17 TRBD2 . TRBJ2-1 TRBV7-3
CSVKREWDEQYF TGCAGCGTCAAGCGGGAGTGGGACGAGCAGTACTTC 12 TRBD2 few TRBJ2-7 TRBV29-1
CSVRGANYEQYF TGCAGCGTTCGGGGGGCCAACTACGAGCAGTACTTC 12 . . TRBJ2-7 TRBV29-1
CASSGGTRVTNEKLFF TGTGCCAGCAGCGGCGGGACCAGGGTCACTAATGAAAAACTGTTTTTT 16 . . TRBJ1-4 TRBV5-6
CATRRTSEETQYF TGTGCCACCAGGAGGACTAGCGAAGAGACCCAGTACTTC 13 TRBD2 . TRBJ2-5 TRBV15
CASSWSGVSSYEQYF TGTGCCAGCAGCTGGAGCGGGGTTAGCTCCTACGAGCAGTACTTC 15 TRBD2 . TRBJ2-7 TRBV7-9
CSVEEGAAPYEQYF TGCAGCGTTGAAGAGGGGGCGGCTCCCTACGAGCAGTACTTC 14 . few TRBJ2-7 TRBV29-1
CASSTSGFQYF TGTGCCAGCAGTACCTCAGGGTTCCAGTACTTC 11 . . TRBJ2-7 TRBV27
CASSRAGQPSNEKLFF TGCGCCAGCAGCCGAGCCGGACAGCCTTCGAATGAAAAACTGTTTTTT 16 . few TRBJ1-4 TRBV5-1
CASSAVASTDTQYF TGTGCCAGCAGCGCGGTGGCTAGCACAGATACGCAGTATTTT 14 . . TRBJ2-3 TRBV7-9
CASSLGQGANEQFF TGTGCCAGCAGCTTAGGCCAGGGGGCGAATGAGCAGTTCTTC 14 TRBD1 few TRBJ2-1 TRBV7-3
CASSQDLAIPSTDTQYF TGTGCCAGCAGCCAAGATTTGGCCATTCCCAGCACAGATACGCAGTATTTT 17 . many TRBJ2-3 TRBV3-1
CASSLRRGRAYEQYF TGTGCCAGTAGCCTTCGGAGGGGGAGGGCCTACGAGCAGTACTTC 15 . . TRBJ2-7 TRBV3-1
CASSPTQGASYEQYF TGTGCCAGCTCACCGACGCAGGGGGCTTCCTACGAGCAGTACTTC 15 TRBD1 few TRBJ2-7 TRBV18
CASEATGINEKLFF TGTGCCAGCGAAGCGACAGGGATTAATGAAAAACTGTTTTTT 14 TRBD1 few TRBJ1-4 TRBV6-2/TRBV6-3
CASSQDRGAGEKLFF TGCGCCAGCAGCCAAGATCGGGGGGCAGGCGAAAAACTGTTTTTT 15 . many TRBJ1-4 TRBV4-1
CSVGTSGRTRSSYEQYF TGCAGCGTAGGGACTAGCGGGAGGACAAGGAGCTCCTACGAGCAGTACTTC 17 TRBD2 few TRBJ2-7 TRBV29-1
CASSFKMDSEAFF TGTGCCAGCAGTTTTAAGATGGACTCTGAAGCTTTCTTT 13 . . TRBJ1-1 TRBV28
CSVASGRYNEQFF TGCAGCGTTGCTAGCGGACGGTACAATGAGCAGTTCTTC 13 TRBD2 few TRBJ2-1 TRBV29-1
CSARIGGPREKLFF TGCAGTGCTAGGATCGGGGGGCCTCGTGAAAAACTGTTTTTT 14 . . TRBJ1-4 TRBV20-1
CASSYSRSAAKGLGNEQFF TGTGCCAGCAGTTACTCAAGGTCGGCGGCGAAAGGTCTGGGCAATGAGCAGTTCTTC 19 . . TRBJ2-1 TRBV6-2/TRBV6-3
CASSLEGTAGYF TGTGCCAGCAGCTTAGAAGGGACCGCCGGGTACTTC 12 . . TRBJ2-5 TRBV7-9
CASSVEGTSQNIQYF TGTGCCAGCAGCGTAGAAGGGACGTCTCAGAACATTCAGTACTTC 15 . many TRBJ2-4 TRBV9
CASSFRQGGANVLTF TGTGCCAGCAGTTTCCGACAGGGGGGGGCCAACGTCCTGACTTTC 15 TRBD1 . TRBJ2-6 TRBV28
CASSVGVSPTETQYF TGTGCCAGCAGCGTAGGGGTTTCCCCTACGGAGACCCAGTACTTC 15 . few TRBJ2-5 TRBV9
CASSPGGPDTQYF TGCGCCAGCAGCCCCGGAGGCCCCGATACGCAGTATTTT 13 . . TRBJ2-3 TRBV5-1
CASRGGGWNSPLHF TGTGCCAGCAGGGGGGGGGGCTGGAATTCACCCCTCCACTTT 14 . . TRBJ1-6 TRBV7-8
CSEATTGLGYEQYF TGCAGCGAAGCTACTACAGGGCTAGGCTACGAGCAGTACTTC 14 . . TRBJ2-7 TRBV29-1
CASSLVGRGTYEQYF TGCGCCAGCAGCTTGGTAGGGAGGGGGACCTACGAGCAGTACTTC 15 . . TRBJ2-7 TRBV5-1
CASSEWGLGNTIYF TGTGCCAGCAGTGAATGGGGGCTTGGAAACACCATATATTTT 14 . . TRBJ1-3 TRBV2
CASSPGYVGGLYEQYF TGTGCCAGCTCACCAGGATATGTGGGGGGACTCTACGAGCAGTACTTC 16 . many TRBJ2-7 TRBV18
CASSQGRGSETQYF TGCGCCAGCAGCCAAGGGAGGGGATCGGAGACCCAGTACTTC 14 . . TRBJ2-5 TRBV4-3
CATSRVDGNYGYTF TGTGCCACCAGCAGAGTTGACGGGAACTATGGCTACACCTTC 14 . . TRBJ1-2 TRBV15
CSVLVDTEAFF TGCAGCGTTCTGGTAGACACTGAAGCTTTCTTT 11 . many TRBJ1-1 TRBV29-1
CASSYAGGLYEQYF TGTGCCAGCAGTTACGCCGGGGGGCTCTACGAGCAGTACTTC 14 . many TRBJ2-7 TRBV6-2/TRBV6-3
CASRGSSQETQYF TGTGCCAGCAGGGGTAGTAGCCAAGAGACCCAGTACTTC 13 . few TRBJ2-5 TRBV28
CASRQGGDTEAFF TGTGCCAGCAGACAAGGGGGGGACACTGAAGCTTTCTTT 13 . . TRBJ1-1 TRBV7-9
CASSQGLIPRSGANVLTF TGCGCCAGCAGCCAAGGGTTGATCCCCCGTTCTGGGGCCAACGTCCTGACTTTC 18 . . TRBJ2-6 TRBV4-1
CASSQGRSGFGEQYF TGCGCCAGCAGCCAAGGTCGGTCTGGGTTCGGCGAGCAGTACTTC 15 . . TRBJ2-7 TRBV4-1
CASSVGHREETQYF TGTGCCAGCAGCGTAGGGCACAGGGAAGAGACCCAGTACTTC 14 . . TRBJ2-5 TRBV9
CASSPGAGYQPQHF TGTGCCAGCAGTCCCGGGGCAGGATATCAGCCCCAGCATTTT 14 . . TRBJ1-5 TRBV12-3/TRBV12-4
CASSLAGLVTDTQYF TGTGCCAGCAGCTTAGCGGGACTAGTCACAGATACGCAGTATTTT 15 TRBD2 . TRBJ2-3 TRBV7-2
CASSFLLDTQYF TGTGCCAGCAGCTTTTTGTTAGATACGCAGTATTTT 12 . many TRBJ2-3 TRBV7-9
CASSYDGAQSGNTMYF TGTGCCAGCAGTTATGACGGAGCCCAATCTGGAAACACCATGTATTTT 16 . . TRBJ1-3 TRBV6-5
CASSSSGSGANEKLFF TGTGCCAGCAGCTCCTCTGGGTCCGGGGCTAATGAAAAACTGTTTTTT 16 . few TRBJ1-4 TRBV7-2